This T cell receptor (beta chain) came from a study of cytomegalovirus exposure and HLA in healthy donors. The CDR3 contains 12 residues. Germline loops: CDR1 SGHDN, CDR2 FVKESK. V lost 1 base to trimming and J lost 7 bases, with 4 bases between them. It was with 60 Vbeta and 13 Jbeta primers that the PCR ran. This table comes from immunoSEQ multiplex PCR, and its TCRdb copy is limited to in-frame clones, with some not included. The sample records 150,000 to 200,000 clones, 80% being singletons. Comments on this clone: Its antigen remains unidentified.

Study-wide findings and caveats: The study put 150 to 200 TCR beta chains on its list as cytomegalovirus-associated. Later examination showed HLA-associated TCR beta chains had greater clonal expansion than equally common others. Under in vitro conditions, three CMV-associated chains were confirmed as specific for CMV antigens.

The source of this sequence is a boy aged 5-17 years in good health and CMV-seronegative. This sequence joins TRBV14 and TRBJ2-2, with unresolved D. Sequenced input: PBMCs. The CDR3 is CASSQGGGELFF. DNA for the CDR3: TGTGCCAGCAGCCAAGGCGGCGGGGAGCTGTTTTTT.